One T cell receptor (beta chain) is described in this entry. The CDR3 length is 15 residues. Trimming pared 5 bases from V and 13 bases from J, leaving 23 bases between. Germline V lookup: CDR1 KGHSH, CDR2 LQKENI. This sample is drawn from a study of blood T cell repertoires in COVID-19. Using immunoSEQ multiplex PCR, the repertoire was profiled, and TCRdb retains in-frame clones only, with some absent. The sample yields 250,000 to 300,000 clones, approximately 91% seen once. This rearrangement joins TRBV18 to TRBJ1-4, with D tentatively TRBD1 (5 bases). The sample taken for sequencing was peripheral blood. The sequence was obtained from a middle-aged man with acute or convalescent COVID-19. CDR3 nucleotides: TGTGCCAGCTCAACCTCCGACAGTCTAATGAGGCCACTGTTTTTT. Translating it yields CASSTSDSLMRPLFF.